This T cell receptor beta chain emerged from a study of CD8+CD57+ T cells in acquired aplastic anemia. On the study more broadly: Mean DNA quantity obtained from sorted CD4+ and CD8+ cells was 3 to 3.5 ug. Study results and limitations: Patients showed no significant difference from controls in CD8+ Simpson's diversity.

Germline V gene data show CDR1 as ENHRY and CDR2 as SYGVKD. The trim removed 6 bases at V and 6 bases at J, leaving 3 bases unmatched. There are 13 residues in the CDR3. TCR beta VDJ and CDR3 profiling used genomic DNA as template. TCRdb ran MiXCR on the reads and lists one entry per CDR3 protein. The table has about 110,000 distinct CDR3 sequences, approximately 49% seen once. As regards this clonotype: Its target is unknown.

This chain connects TRBV10-3 to TRBJ2-2; TRBD1 agrees at 8 bases. What was sequenced was sorted CD4+, CD8+, or CD8+CD57+ T cells (not recorded which) from PBMCs. The receptor's source is a human donor in good health, serving as a control. CDR3 residues: CAISGQGSGELFF. Written as DNA, the CDR3 is TGTGCCATCAGCGGACAGGGATCCGGGGAGCTGTTTTTT.